This T cell receptor (beta chain) was observed in a study of shared clonotypes between healthy human individuals. The data were produced by immunoSEQ multiplex PCR, yet TCRdb's version contains in-frame clones alone and is incomplete. This table has about 1.1 million clones, roughly 74% appearing once. Germline CDR1 and CDR2: MNHEY and SMNVEV (reference sequence). V lost 5 bases and J lost 6, with 17 bases in between. This CDR3 is built from 15 residues. The sample was memory CD4+ T cells from PBMCs. Subset indicated: CD45RA-negative fraction. The chain uses TRBV27 and TRBJ2-1, with D maybe TRBD2 (6 bases). The receptor was isolated from a man aged 18 to 30 in good health. Some clones in this sample may be carry-over from other donors' samples. CDR3 bases: TGTGCCAGCAGTAGGCTAGCGCAGAGGGTCAATGAGCAGTTCTTC. Its translation is CASSRLAQRVNEQFF.